The 9 T cell receptor beta chains below come from one sample, sequenced in a study of human T cells and chemical hapten exposure. TCRdb re-called the RACE reads with MiXCR, one entry per CDR3 protein. The table has about 82,000 distinct CDR3 sequences, 8% to 13% seen once. Documented time point: patch test 2, 6 weeks after DPC sensitization. Treatment reported: therapeutic diphenylcyclopropenone sensitization with weekly scalp DPC. Material: whole blood, obtained in connection with sensitization to the hapten diphenylcyclopropenone (DPC). These receptors came from a woman aged 45-65 years with alopecia areata. Some clones in this sample may be carry-over from other donors' samples.

This clonotype is deemed medium-sized. The V gene is TRBV6-1, the J gene TRBJ2-7; 8 nucleotides match TRBD1. The CDR3 covers 13 residues. CDR1 is MNHNS, CDR2 SASEGT, per germline. Unmatched junction bases numbered 4, after V lost 7 bases and J lost 2 bases. The CDR3 nucleotides read TGTGCCAGCACCATGACAGGGGCCTACGAGCAGTACTTC. Its protein is CASTMTGAYEQYF.

This clonotype was counted only a few times. The chain couples TRBV6-1 to TRBJ2-7; D not certain. V was cut by 8 bases and J by 7 bases, with 21 bases left in between. The CDR3 contains 14 residues. Germline values: CDR1 MNHNS, CDR2 SASEGT. CDR3 sequence: CASSTIQPPGEQYF. CDR3 bases: TGTGCCAGCTCCACAATCCAACCCCCCGGTGAGCAGTACTTC.

This clonotype was seen only a few times. The chain joins TRBV5-5 to TRBJ2-3; D is ambiguous. This CDR3 region has 13 residues. Germline-derived CDR1 and CDR2 are SGHKS and YYEKEE (reference sequence). Trimming cost V 4 bases and J 11 bases, with 17 bases left between them. This CDR3 reads CASSPVGPEVQYF. DNA of the CDR3: TGTGCCAGCAGCCCGGTGGGTCCCGAGGTGCAGTATTTT. The whole variable domain, remainder taken from reference TRBV5-5 and TRBJ2-3, is DAGVTQSPTHLIKTRGQQVTLRCSPISGHKSVSWYQQVLGQGPQFIFQYYEKEERGRGNFPDRFSARQFPNYSSELNVNALLLGDSALYLCASSPVGPEVQYFGPGTRLTVL.

In its sample, this clonotype was seen a few times. This sequence joins TRBV19 and TRBJ2-7, with 8 bases identical to TRBD1. The CDR3 sequence is 15 residues long. Losses at the gene ends were 6 bases for V and 5 bases for J; bases not matched to a gene: 12. CDR1 is LNHDA and CDR2 is SQIVND in the germline V gene (reference sequence). The chain's CDR3 is CASSRGQGVNDEQYF. The CDR3 region has the DNA TGTGCCAGTAGCAGAGGACAGGGTGTAAACGACGAGCAGTACTTC. The full variable domain, with the rest looked up from reference TRBV19 and TRBJ2-7, is DGGITQSPKYLFRKEGQNVTLSCEQNLNHDAMYWYRQDPGQGLRLIYYSQIVNDFQKGDIAEGYSVSREKKESFPLTVTSAQKNPTAFYLCASSRGQGVNDEQYFGPGTRLTVT.

There are a few counts of this clonotype. The rearrangement uses TRBV18 and TRBJ2-1; the match to TRBD1 covers 9 bases. Trimming cost V 6 bases and J 5 bases; bases outside gene matches: 5. CDR3 length: 14 amino acids. Looked up from germline, CDR1 is KGHSH and CDR2 is LQKENI. CDR3 sequence (DNA): TGTGCCAGCTCCCAGGACAGGGGTAACAATGAGCAGTTCTTC. Amino acids: CASSQDRGNNEQFF.

In DNA form, the CDR3 reads TGTGCCAGCAGCGCGGGGACTTTTACCACAGATACGCAGTATTTT. This encodes CASSAGTFTTDTQYF. The genes are TRBV9 and TRBJ2-3; a possible D gene is TRBD2 (6 bases). This CDR3 spans 15 amino acids. Germline lookup yields CDR1 SGDLS and CDR2 YYNGEE. The ends were cut back, 3 bases at V and 2 bases at J, with 13 bases in the middle.

Regarding this clonotype: A much more abundant neighbour one base away suggests this may be a read error. The CDR3 spells CASSHRVVYGYTF. The CDR3 region has the DNA TGTGCCAGTAGCCACAGGGTCGTCTATGGCTACACCTTC. The V gene is TRBV19, the J gene TRBJ1-2; D is perhaps TRBD1 (6 bases). Germline values: CDR1 LNHDA, CDR2 SQIVND (reference sequence). The V gene lost 6 bases and the J gene lost 4 bases, with 12 bases spanning the gap. This CDR3 is built from 13 residues.

This clonotype was detected ten times or more. The CDR3 loop reads CASSGQPNQPQHF. The CDR3 DNA follows: TGTGCCAGCAGTGGACAGCCGAATCAGCCCCAGCATTTT. The chain combines TRBV6-5 with TRBJ1-5; a weak D match, TRBD1 (6 bases). CDR1 and CDR2 from the germline V gene are MNHEY and SVGAGI. The CDR3 totals 13 residues. Trimming took 5 bases from V and 4 from J, leaving 9 bases between them.

The chain combines TRBV5-4 with TRBJ1-1, with D maybe TRBD1 (6 bases). Trimming took off 1 base at V and 1 base at J, with 11 bases between the two ends. In germline, CDR1 is SGHNT, CDR2 YYREEE (reference sequence). CDR3 length: 15 amino acids. The CDR3 is CASSLRDNKNTEAFF. In nucleotides, the CDR3 is TGTGCCAGCAGCTTGAGGGACAACAAGAACACTGAAGCTTTCTTT.